The present T cell receptor (beta chain) was sequenced within a study of Ad26.COV2.S vaccination and SARS-CoV-2 variants. Profiled with immunoSEQ multiplex PCR; TCRdb holds only in-frame clones, not every one. The data contain some 350,000 clones, 90% of them singletons. Sample treatment: roughly 20 received Ad26.COV2.S at low or high dose, single or two shots; about 5 received placebo; per-sample allocation not given. The samples were gathered on day 63 after the first injection of vaccine or placebo. Boston hosted the donor, who was an adult aged 18-55 years. Study findings and constraints: Comparability of non-spike TCR breadth was observed across vaccine and placebo recipients. In TCR breadth and depth analyses, total T cell responses may have been underestimated.

On this clone: Its antigen is as yet unknown. The junction and the germline gene differ at one end; a read error may be behind it.

This clonotype was sampled from a person between 18 and 59 years old who received the Ad26.COV2.S COVID-19 vaccine or a placebo. The sample here was peripheral blood, taken in a trial of Ad26.COV2.S vaccine versus placebo.

The chain's CDR3 is CASGPGQLNF. In nucleotides, the CDR3 is TGTGCCAGCGGACCGGGACAGCTGAACTTC. This chain links TRBV28 with TRBJ2-7, with 7 bases that match TRBD1. The length of the CDR3 is 10 residues. The V gene's germline CDR1 is MDHEN and CDR2 SYDVKM.